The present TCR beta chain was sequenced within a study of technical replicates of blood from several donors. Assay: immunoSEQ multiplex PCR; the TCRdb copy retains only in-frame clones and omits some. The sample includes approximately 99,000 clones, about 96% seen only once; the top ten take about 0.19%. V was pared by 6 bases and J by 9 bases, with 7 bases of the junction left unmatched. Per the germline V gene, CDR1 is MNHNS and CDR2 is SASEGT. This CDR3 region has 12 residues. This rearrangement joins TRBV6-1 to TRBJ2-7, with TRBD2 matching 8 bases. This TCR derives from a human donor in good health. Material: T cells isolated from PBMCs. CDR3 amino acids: CASRVTSVVQYF. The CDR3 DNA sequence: TGTGCCAGCAGGGTGACTAGCGTGGTGCAGTACTTC.